One and the same sample provided the 21 T cell receptor beta chains below, sequenced in a study of cytotoxic CD8 clonotypes in ibrutinib-treated CLL. This table comes from immunoSEQ multiplex PCR, and its TCRdb copy is limited to in-frame clones, with some not included. Here the sample spans some 170,000 clones, roughly 90% being singletons. This sample comprised PBMCs, obtained at disease progression, from a patient treated with ibrutinib. The receptors were gathered from a human donor with chronic lymphocytic leukemia.

J is TRBJ1-5 and V is TRBV6-5; D gene ambiguous. Germline CDR1 MNHEY, CDR2 SVGAGI. V gave up 4 bases and J gave up 2 bases, with 12 bases separating them. This CDR3 is built from 15 residues. CDR3 DNA: TGTGCCAGCAGTTTTCTTCCCGATGGCAATCAGCCCCAGCATTTT. Its protein product is CASSFLPDGNQPQHF.

The J gene is TRBJ1-2, the V gene TRBV11-2, with D perhaps matching TRBD1 (5 bases). The V gene's germline CDR1 is SGHAT and CDR2 FQNNGV. The CDR3 has 13 amino acids. The V end was cut by 1 base, the J end by 8 bases, with 11 bases between. The CDR3 region is CASSLVGGWGYTF. CDR3 DNA sequence: TGTGCCAGCAGCTTAGTTGGGGGATGGGGCTACACCTTC.

This chain joins TRBV19 and TRBJ1-2, with D maybe TRBD1 (6 bases). CDR3 length: 17 residues. From germline, CDR1 is LNHDA and CDR2 SQIVND (reference sequence). V was pared by 1 base and J by 7 bases, with 22 bases between. The CDR3 spells CASSIGGLTARGFGYTF. The CDR3 DNA is TGTGCCAGTAGTATAGGGGGCCTTACGGCCAGGGGATTTGGCTACACCTTC.

The V and J genes are TRBV11-2 and TRBJ2-5; 10 nucleotides line up with TRBD2. The CDR3 runs 15 residues. The trim removed 5 bases at V and 5 bases at J, leaving 8 bases unmatched. Per the germline V gene, CDR1 is SGHAT and CDR2 is FQNNGV. The DNA for the CDR3 is TGTGCCAGCAGCAGAGCGGGAGGGCCTACGGAGACCCAGTACTTC. This codes for CASSRAGGPTETQYF.

Regarding this clone: Other nucleotide sequences in the sample specify the same CDR3. J is TRBJ1-1 and V is TRBV7-2; possible D gene TRBD1, 5 bases. In germline, CDR1 is SGHTA, CDR2 FQGNSA. The CDR3 consists of 14 residues. V lost 1 base, J lost 3 bases, and 9 bases lay in between. CDR3 sequence: CASSLGGGYTEAFF. The CDR3 coding sequence is TGTGCCAGCAGCTTAGGGGGCGGGTACACTGAAGCTTTCTTT.

The rearrangement joins TRBV27 to TRBJ1-1; D is perhaps TRBD1 (5 bases). Germline lookup yields CDR1 MNHEY and CDR2 SMNVEV (reference sequence). Between the trimmed V and J ends, which lost 4 bases and 1 base, there was a span of 19 bases. This CDR3 has 17 residues. Written as DNA, the CDR3 is TGTGCCAGCAGTTCTATATCCCCCGGGGGGGGGAACACTGAAGCTTTCTTT. Protein product: CASSSISPGGGNTEAFF.

The J gene is TRBJ1-2, the V gene TRBV7-3; TRBD1 matches at 8 bases. The CDR3 runs to 16 residues. The junction had 8 bases not matched to a gene; V was cut back by 5 bases and J by 0 bases. Germline lookup yields CDR1 SGHTA and CDR2 FQGTGA. The CDR3 spells CASSLQGTGTNYGYTF. CDR3 in DNA: TGTGCCAGCAGCCTTCAAGGGACAGGAACTAACTATGGCTACACCTTC. Full variable domain (remainder filled in from reference TRBV7-3 and TRBJ1-2): GAGVSQTPSNKVTEKGKYVELRCDPISGHTALYWYRQSLGQGPEFLIYFQGTGAADDSGLPNDRFFAVRPEGSVSTLKIQRTERGDSAVYLCASSLQGTGTNYGYTFGSGTRLTVV.

This chain connects TRBV6-4 to TRBJ2-3; 11 bases are a match to TRBD2. This CDR3 contains 14 residues. CDR1 is MRHNA and CDR2 is SNTAGT in the germline V gene. V lost 8 bases and J lost 6; bases outside the gene matches: 7. The CDR3 is CASSGLAGSDTQYF. The DNA of the CDR3 is TGTGCCAGCTCTGGACTAGCGGGTTCGGATACGCAGTATTTT.

V and J are TRBV27 and TRBJ2-7, with D perhaps assigned TRBD1 or TRBD2 (5 bases each). The length of the CDR3 is 13 residues. V was trimmed by 5 bases and J by 1 base, leaving 9 bases between them. The germline gives CDR1 MNHEY, CDR2 SMNVEV (reference sequence). CDR3 protein: CASSEGPSYEQYF. CDR3 nucleotide sequence: TGTGCCAGCAGTGAGGGACCGTCCTACGAGCAGTACTTC.

The chain uses TRBV5-1 and TRBJ2-7; 7 positions match TRBD1. The germline CDR1 and CDR2 sequences are SGHRS and YFSETQ. CDR3 length: 16 residues. Trimming took 5 bases from V and 1 from J; bases not matched to a gene: 12. This CDR3 reads CASSSGTAYISYEQYF. The CDR3 nucleotides read TGCGCCAGCAGTTCCGGGACAGCCTACATATCCTACGAGCAGTACTTC. Full variable domain (remainder filled in from reference TRBV5-1 and TRBJ2-7): KAGVTQTPRYLIKTRGQQVTLSCSPISGHRSVSWYQQTPGQGLQFLFEYFSETQRNKGNFPGRFSGRQFSNSRSEMNVSTLELGDSALYLCASSSGTAYISYEQYFGPGTRLTVT.

The V call is TRBV7-8, the J call TRBJ2-7; 7 nucleotides match TRBD1. V lost 5 bases, J lost 0 bases, and 4 bases stayed unmatched. The CDR3 covers 14 residues. Germline V gives CDR1 SGHVS, CDR2 FQNEAQ. CDR3 protein: CASSPDRFSYEQYF. In DNA, the CDR3 is TGTGCCAGCAGCCCGGACAGGTTCTCCTACGAGCAGTACTTC.

In DNA, the CDR3 is TGTGCCAGCGGATCTTTGGACACCTTTAGGGAGCAGTACTTC. Translated, it gives CASGSLDTFREQYF. The rearrangement joins TRBV6-5 to TRBJ2-7, with D possibly being TRBD1 (5 bases). CDR3 length equals 14 residues. Trimming shortened V by 8 bases and J by 7 bases, and 21 bases separated the two germline ends. Germline CDR1 and CDR2: MNHEY and SVGAGI.

V and J are TRBV5-1 and TRBJ2-5; D perhaps matches TRBD2 (6 bases). CDR3 length: 13 residues. Trimming removed 4 bases from V and 4 bases from J, with 11 bases in between. CDR1 is SGHRS and CDR2 is YFSETQ in the germline V gene. CDR3 DNA: TGCGCCAGCAGCGCCCAGGGAGGAGAGACCCAGTACTTC. Translating it yields CASSAQGGETQYF.

This clone was seen only a few times. V and J are TRBV19 and TRBJ2-1; maybe TRBD2 (6 bases). Looked up from germline, CDR1 is LNHDA and CDR2 is SQIVND (reference sequence). Trimming took 1 base from V and 4 from J, leaving 14 bases between them. The CDR3 loop spans 16 amino acids. CDR3 residues: CASSIGASARYNEQFF. The CDR3 region has the DNA TGTGCCAGTAGTATAGGCGCTAGCGCGCGATACAATGAGCAGTTCTTC.

The rearrangement uses TRBV15 and TRBJ2-7; D possibly corresponds to TRBD2 (5 bases). Trimming cost V 4 bases and J 0 bases, with 16 bases left between them. Germline-derived CDR1 and CDR2 are LNHNV and YYDKDF (reference sequence). The CDR3 totals 16 residues. CDR3 sequence (DNA): TGTGCCACCAGCATCAGAAGAGGGCGAAGCTCCTACGAGCAGTACTTC. Residues: CATSIRRGRSSYEQYF.

This chain uses TRBV5-4 with TRBJ2-3, with D possibly TRBD2 on 5 matching bases. This CDR3 has 15 amino acids. Germline lookup yields CDR1 SGHNT and CDR2 YYREEE (reference sequence). V lost 0 bases and J 0 bases, leaving 8 bases between the germline ends. The CDR3 sequence is CASSLEKRSTDTQYF. CDR3 sequence (DNA): TGTGCCAGCAGCTTGGAAAAGCGGAGCACAGATACGCAGTATTTT.

This clone was detected only a few times. The CDR3 nucleotides read TGTGCCACCAGCAGAGGATGGGGAGGTAACAATCAGCCCCAGCATTTT. Residues: CATSRGWGGNNQPQHF. The V call is TRBV15, the J call TRBJ1-5; D not certain. Trimming left V 1 base short and J 3 bases short, with 13 bases between. CDR1 and CDR2 (germline): LNHNV, YYDKDF (reference sequence). This CDR3 comprises 16 residues.

V and J are TRBV5-1 and TRBJ2-5, with 14 nucleotides matching TRBD2. Germline V gene sequence: CDR1 SGHRS, CDR2 YFSETQ. Losses at the gene ends were 4 bases for V and 7 bases for J; bases not matched to a gene: 9. The CDR3 covers 16 residues. The CDR3 spells CASSPRGTSGGPTQYF. The CDR3 nucleotides read TGCGCCAGCAGCCCCAGAGGGACTAGCGGGGGCCCGACCCAGTACTTC.

The chain couples TRBV2 to TRBJ2-4; D might be TRBD1 (6 bases). Germline CDR1 reads SNHLY; CDR2 reads FYNNEI. V was shortened by 7 bases and J by 6 bases, with 10 bases between the two germline ends. CDR3 length: 12 residues. CDR3 in amino acids: CASTLGGNIQYF. Written as DNA, the CDR3 is TGTGCCAGCACTTTAGGGGGAAACATTCAGTACTTC.

The CDR3 sequence: CASSLSRVNTGELFF. Written as DNA, the CDR3 is TGTGCCAGCAGTTTGTCCAGGGTAAATACCGGGGAGCTGTTTTTT. V usage is TRBV27 and J usage is TRBJ2-2; D possibly corresponds to TRBD1 (5 bases). Germline V gene data show CDR1 as MNHEY and CDR2 as SMNVEV (reference sequence). This CDR3 is 15 amino acids long. V was clipped by 3 bases and J by 5 bases, with 13 bases between them.

A word on this clone: The same CDR3 also results from other DNA sequences found in this sample. The rearrangement joins TRBV5-1 to TRBJ2-5; D possibly corresponds to TRBD2 (5 bases). V lost 0 bases and J 2 bases, leaving 5 bases between the germline ends. Per the germline V gene, CDR1 is SGHRS and CDR2 is YFSETQ. The CDR3 consists of 13 residues. CDR3 bases: TGCGCCAGCAGCTTGGGCGGGCAAGAGACCCAGTACTTC. Its translation: CASSLGGQETQYF.